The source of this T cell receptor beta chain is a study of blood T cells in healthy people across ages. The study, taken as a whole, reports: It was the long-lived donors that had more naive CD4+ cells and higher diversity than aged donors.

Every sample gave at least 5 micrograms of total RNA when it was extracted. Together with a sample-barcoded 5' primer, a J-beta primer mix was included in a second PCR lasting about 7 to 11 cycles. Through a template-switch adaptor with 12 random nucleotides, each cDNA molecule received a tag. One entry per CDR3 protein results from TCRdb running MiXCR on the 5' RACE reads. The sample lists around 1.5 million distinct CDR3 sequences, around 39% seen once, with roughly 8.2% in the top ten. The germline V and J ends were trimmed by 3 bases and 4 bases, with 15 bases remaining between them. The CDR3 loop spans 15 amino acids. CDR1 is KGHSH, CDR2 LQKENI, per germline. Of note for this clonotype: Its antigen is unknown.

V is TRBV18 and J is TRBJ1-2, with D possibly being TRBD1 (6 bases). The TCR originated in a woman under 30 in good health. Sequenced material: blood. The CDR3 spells CASSPEGGLGYGYTF. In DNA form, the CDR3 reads TGTGCCAGCTCACCCGAAGGGGGTTTAGGCTATGGCTACACCTTC.